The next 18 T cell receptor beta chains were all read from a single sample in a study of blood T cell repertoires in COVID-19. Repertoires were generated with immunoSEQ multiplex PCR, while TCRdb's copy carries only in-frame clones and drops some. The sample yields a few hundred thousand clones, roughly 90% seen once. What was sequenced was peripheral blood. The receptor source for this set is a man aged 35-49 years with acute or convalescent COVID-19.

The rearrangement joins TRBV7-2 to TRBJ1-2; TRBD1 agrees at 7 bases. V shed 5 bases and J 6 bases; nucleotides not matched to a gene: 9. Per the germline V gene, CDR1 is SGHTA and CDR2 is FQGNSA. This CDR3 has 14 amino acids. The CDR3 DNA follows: TGTGCCAGCAGCCCATCGACAGGGAGTCATGGCTACACCTTC. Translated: CASSPSTGSHGYTF. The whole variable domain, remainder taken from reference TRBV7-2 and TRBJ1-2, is GAGVSQSPSNKVTEKGKDVELRCDPISGHTALYWYRQSLGQGLEFLIYFQGNSAPDKSGLPSDRFSAERTGGSVSTLTIQRTQQEDSAVYLCASSPSTGSHGYTFGSGTRLTVV.

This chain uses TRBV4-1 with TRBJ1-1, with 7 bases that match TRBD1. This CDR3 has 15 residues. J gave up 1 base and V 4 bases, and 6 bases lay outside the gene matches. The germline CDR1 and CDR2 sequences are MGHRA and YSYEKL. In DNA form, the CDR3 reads TGCGCCAGCAGCCTAGAACAGGGGCCGAACACTGAAGCTTTCTTT. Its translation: CASSLEQGPNTEAFF.

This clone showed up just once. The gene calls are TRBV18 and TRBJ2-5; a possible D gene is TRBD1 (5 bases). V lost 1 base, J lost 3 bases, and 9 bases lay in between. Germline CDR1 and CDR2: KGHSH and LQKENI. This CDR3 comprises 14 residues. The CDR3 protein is CASSPLGVEETQYF. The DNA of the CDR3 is TGTGCCAGCTCACCACTAGGGGTCGAAGAGACCCAGTACTTC. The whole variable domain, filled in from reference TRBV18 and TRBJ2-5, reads NAGVMQNPRHLVRRRGQEARLRCSPMKGHSHVYWYRQLPEEGLKFMVYLQKENIIDESGMPKERFSAEFPKEGPSILRIQQVVRGDSAAYFCASSPLGVEETQYFGPGTRLLVL.

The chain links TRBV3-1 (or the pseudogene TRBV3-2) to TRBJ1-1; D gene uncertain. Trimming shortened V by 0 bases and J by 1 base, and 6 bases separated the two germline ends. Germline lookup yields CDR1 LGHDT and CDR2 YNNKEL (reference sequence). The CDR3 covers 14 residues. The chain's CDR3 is CASSQEAPNTEAFF. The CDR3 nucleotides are TGTGCCAGCAGCCAAGAAGCCCCGAACACTGAAGCTTTCTTT.

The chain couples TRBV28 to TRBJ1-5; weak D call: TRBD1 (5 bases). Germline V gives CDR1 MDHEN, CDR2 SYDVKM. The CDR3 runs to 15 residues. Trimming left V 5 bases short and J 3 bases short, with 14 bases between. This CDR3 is CASSPNPGSNQPQHF. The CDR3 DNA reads TGTGCCAGCAGTCCCAACCCAGGGTCCAATCAGCCCCAGCATTTT.

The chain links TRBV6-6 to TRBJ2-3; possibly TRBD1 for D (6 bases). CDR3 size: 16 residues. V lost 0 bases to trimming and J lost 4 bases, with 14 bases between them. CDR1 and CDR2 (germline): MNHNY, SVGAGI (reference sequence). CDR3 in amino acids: CASSYSPAGDADTQYF. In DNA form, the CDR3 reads TGTGCCAGCAGTTACTCCCCGGCAGGGGACGCAGATACGCAGTATTTT.

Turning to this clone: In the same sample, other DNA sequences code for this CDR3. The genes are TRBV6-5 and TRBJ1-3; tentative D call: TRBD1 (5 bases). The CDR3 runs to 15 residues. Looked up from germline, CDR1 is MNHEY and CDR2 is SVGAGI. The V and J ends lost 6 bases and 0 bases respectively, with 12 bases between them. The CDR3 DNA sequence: TGTGCCAGCAGCCGTGACAGCTCCTCTGGAAACACCATATATTTT. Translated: CASSRDSSSGNTIYF.

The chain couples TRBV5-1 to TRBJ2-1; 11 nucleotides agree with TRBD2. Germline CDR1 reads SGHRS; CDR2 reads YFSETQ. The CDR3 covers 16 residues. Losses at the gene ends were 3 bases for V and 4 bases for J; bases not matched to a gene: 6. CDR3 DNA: TGCGCCAGCAGCTGGGGGGGACTAGCGGTGTACAATGAGCAGTTCTTC. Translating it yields CASSWGGLAVYNEQFF.

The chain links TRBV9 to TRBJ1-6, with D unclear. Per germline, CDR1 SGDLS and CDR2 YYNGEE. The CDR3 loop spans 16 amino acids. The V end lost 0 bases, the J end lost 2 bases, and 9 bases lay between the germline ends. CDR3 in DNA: TGTGCCAGCAGCGTAGCCCCGAGAACCTATAATTCACCCCTCCACTTT. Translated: CASSVAPRTYNSPLHF.

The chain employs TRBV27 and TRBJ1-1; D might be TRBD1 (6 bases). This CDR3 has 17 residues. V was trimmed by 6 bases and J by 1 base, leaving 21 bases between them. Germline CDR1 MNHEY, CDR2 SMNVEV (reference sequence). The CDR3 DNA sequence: TGTGCCAGCAGCCTGATCCCAACCTCGACAGGGAACACTGAAGCTTTCTTT. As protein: CASSLIPTSTGNTEAFF.

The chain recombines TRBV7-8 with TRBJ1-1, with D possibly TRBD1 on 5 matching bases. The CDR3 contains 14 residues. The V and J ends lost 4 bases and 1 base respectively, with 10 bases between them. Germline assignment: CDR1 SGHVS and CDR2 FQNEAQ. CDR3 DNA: TGTGCCAGCAGCTCGGGGACTGAGAACACTGAAGCTTTCTTT. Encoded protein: CASSSGTENTEAFF.

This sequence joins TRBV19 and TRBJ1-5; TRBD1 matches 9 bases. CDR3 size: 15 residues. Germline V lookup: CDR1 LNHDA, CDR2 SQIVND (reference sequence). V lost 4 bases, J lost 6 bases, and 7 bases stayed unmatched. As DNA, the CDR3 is TGTGCCAGTAGTAGTACAGGGGGCGTGAGTCAGCCCCAGCATTTT. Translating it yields CASSSTGGVSQPQHF.

CDR3 in amino acids: CASILVAGGNQPQHF. DNA of the CDR3: TGTGCCAGCATTCTCGTAGCGGGTGGCAATCAGCCCCAGCATTTT. The gene calls are TRBV28 and TRBJ1-5; no firm D call. Trimming removed 7 bases from V and 2 bases from J, with 15 bases in between. This CDR3 has 15 amino acids. CDR1 and CDR2 (germline): MDHEN, SYDVKM.

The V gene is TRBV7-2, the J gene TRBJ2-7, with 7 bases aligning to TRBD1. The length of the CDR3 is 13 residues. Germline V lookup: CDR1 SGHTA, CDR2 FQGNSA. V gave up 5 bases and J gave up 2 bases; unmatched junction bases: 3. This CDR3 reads CASSMDRPYEQYF. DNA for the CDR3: TGTGCCAGCAGCATGGACAGGCCCTACGAGCAGTACTTC.

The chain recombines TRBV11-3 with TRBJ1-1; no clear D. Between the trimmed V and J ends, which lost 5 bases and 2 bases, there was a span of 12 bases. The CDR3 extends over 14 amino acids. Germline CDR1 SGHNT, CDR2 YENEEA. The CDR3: CASSLSGINTEAFF. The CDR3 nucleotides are TGTGCCAGCAGCCTTTCCGGGATTAACACTGAAGCTTTCTTT.

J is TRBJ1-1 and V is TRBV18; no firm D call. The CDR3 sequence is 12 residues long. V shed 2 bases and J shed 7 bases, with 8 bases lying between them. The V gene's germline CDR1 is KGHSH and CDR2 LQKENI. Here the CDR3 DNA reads TGTGCCAGCTCACCAATAAACTATGAAGCTTTCTTT. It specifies CASSPINYEAFF.

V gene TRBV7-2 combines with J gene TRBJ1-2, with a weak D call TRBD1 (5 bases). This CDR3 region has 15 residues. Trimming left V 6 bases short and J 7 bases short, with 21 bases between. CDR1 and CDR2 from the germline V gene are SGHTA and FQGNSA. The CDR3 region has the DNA TGTGCCAGCAGACCCGGGGGTGGCGGCTCGTTTGGCTACACCTTC. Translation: CASRPGGGGSFGYTF.

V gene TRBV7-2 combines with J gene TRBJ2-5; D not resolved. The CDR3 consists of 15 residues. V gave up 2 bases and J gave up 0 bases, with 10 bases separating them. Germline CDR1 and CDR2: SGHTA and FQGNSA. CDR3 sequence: CASSLTRAHQETQYF. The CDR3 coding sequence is TGTGCCAGCAGCTTAACACGAGCGCACCAAGAGACCCAGTACTTC.